This paragraph covers one T cell receptor beta chain sequence. Assayed TCR templates numbered about 10^5 for each sample. Clones were sequenced by immunoSEQ multiplex PCR, and TCRdb holds only the in-frame ones, with some missing. The profile shows some 100,000 clones, 93% of them singletons. This specimen belongs to a study of siplizumab effects on memory and regulatory T cells. The source material was CD8+ T cells sorted from blood. The TCR originated in a human donor in good health.

The CDR3 nucleotides read TGCAGCGTTGAGGATTGGGGCAAAATTGAAGCTTTCTTT. Its translation is CSVEDWGKIEAFF. The chain is built from TRBV29-1 and TRBJ1-1; tentative D call: TRBD1 (5 bases). Between the trimmed V and J ends, which lost 3 bases and 7 bases, there was a span of 15 bases. CDR1 and CDR2 from the germline V gene are SQVTM and ANQGSEA. The CDR3 covers 13 residues.